The entry that follows covers one TCR beta chain sequence. Produced via immunoSEQ multiplex PCR; TCRdb's table is partial and in-frame only. The repertoire includes about 200,000 clones, 65% to 85% of them detected once, and 6.5% to 9% sits in the top ten. Across under 25 US areas, participants ranged in age from 18 to 89 years. These data come from a study of blood T cell repertoires in COVID-19. The sample consisted of PBMCs or T cells enriched from blood (not recorded which). The clonotype originates from a woman in her forties with acute COVID-19.

The CDR3 reads CASRPHGSVSSTDTQYF. Here the CDR3 DNA reads TGTGCCAGCAGACCTCACGGGAGTGTATCTAGCACAGATACGCAGTATTTT. V gene TRBV6-2 or TRBV6-3 combines with J gene TRBJ2-3; possible D gene TRBD2, 6 bases. The germline gives CDR1 MNHEY, CDR2 SVGEGT. CDR3 length: 17 amino acids. Trimming left V 6 bases short and J 0 bases short, with 19 bases between.